This TCR beta chain was retrieved from a study of OX40 agonist ivuxolimab in advanced cancers. Turning to the study itself: All patients had ivuxolimab intravenously every 2 weeks at 0.01 to 10 mg/kg.

Sequencing was performed with immunoSEQ multiplex PCR; in TCRdb, only in-frame clones are kept and a portion is missing. The table has roughly 60,000 clones, roughly nine tenths seen once. Whole-study results and caveats: On average, CD8+ T cells had more expanded clones than CD4+.

This CDR3 comprises 15 residues. The germline gives CDR1 LNHDA, CDR2 SQIVND (reference sequence). Trimming took off 4 bases at V and 0 bases at J, with 7 bases between the two ends. Patients who had autoimmune disease history or got systemic immunosuppression were left out. About this clone itself: Its antigen is not identified.

This chain joins TRBV19 and TRBJ1-6; no clear D. This TCR came from an adult with an advanced solid tumor such as melanoma, head and neck, liver or kidney cancer. The sequenced sample was CD4+ or CD8+ T cells sorted from blood, obtained in a trial of the OX40 agonist ivuxolimab. CDR3 coding DNA: TGTGCCAGTAGTACGCGTAGCTCCTATAATTCACCCCTCCACTTT. Its translation is CASSTRSSYNSPLHF.